The entry below describes one T cell receptor (beta chain). What it binds is not known. Germline V gene lookup returns CDR1 DFQATT and CDR2 SNEGSKA (reference sequence). This CDR3 has 11 amino acids. Trimming took 3 bases from V and 6 from J, leaving 5 bases between them. It was cDNA, reverse transcribed from extracted RNA, that served as the sequencing template. TCRdb keeps only in-frame clones here, not all; method: immunoSEQ multiplex PCR. Altogether about 13,000 clones are present, over 50% being singletons, with the ten largest covering nearly 4%. CD4+ cells underwent sorting into CD25+CD127- cells for roughly 5 patients. This sample stems from a study of CD8+ T cells in alopecia areata. Study results and limitations: Lesional scalp displayed greater clonality than normal scalp, most notably in alopecia totalis/universalis. When scalp samples are sequenced, resident alphabeta T cells of normal skin are also captured.

What was sequenced was CD4+ Tregs sorted from blood. V is TRBV20-1 and J is TRBJ1-4; no firm D call. The clonotype comes from a human donor with alopecia areata. In DNA, the CDR3 is TGCAGTGCTAGTTCGCATGAAAAACTGTTTTTT. It codes for CSASSHEKLFF.